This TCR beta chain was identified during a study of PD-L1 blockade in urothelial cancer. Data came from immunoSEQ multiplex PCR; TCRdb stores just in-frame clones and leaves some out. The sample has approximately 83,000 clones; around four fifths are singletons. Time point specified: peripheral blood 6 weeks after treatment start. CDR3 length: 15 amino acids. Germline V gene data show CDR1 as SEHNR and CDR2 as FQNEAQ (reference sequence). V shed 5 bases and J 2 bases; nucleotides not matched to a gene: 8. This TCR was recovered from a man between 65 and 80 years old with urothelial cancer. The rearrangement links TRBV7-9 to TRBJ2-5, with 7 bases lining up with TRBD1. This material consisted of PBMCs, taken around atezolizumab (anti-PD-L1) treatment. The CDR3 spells CASSQGQTPQETQYF. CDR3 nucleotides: TGTGCCAGCAGCCAGGGACAGACCCCTCAAGAGACCCAGTACTTC.